This is a list of T cell receptor beta chains from one sample in a study of shared clonotypes between healthy human individuals. Here immunoSEQ multiplex PCR was the method, and the copy in TCRdb shows in-frame clones only, minus some. This table has approximately 500,000 clones, around 73% appearing once. Material: PBMCs. The receptor set was obtained from a woman in her thirties or forties in good health. Some clones in this sample may be carry-over from other donors' samples. Both conserved end residues are part of each CDR3. The order of the fields is J gene, V gene, D gene, clone size, CDR3 protein, CDR3 DNA. The D gene is left open where the match is weak. Clone size is shown for a subset of rows, as once, few, many or a class of expanded clone.

j_call: TRBJ1-1; v_call: TRBV5-1; d_call: .; clone_size: .; cdr3_aa: CASSLGDRITEAFF; cdr3_nt: TGCGCCAGCAGCTTGGGAGACAGAATCACTGAAGCTTTCTTT
j_call: TRBJ2-1; v_call: TRBV5-1; d_call: .; clone_size: .; cdr3_aa: CASSAFASYSYNEQFF; cdr3_nt: TGCGCCAGCAGCGCATTTGCTAGTTACTCCTACAATGAGCAGTTCTTC
j_call: TRBJ2-5; v_call: TRBV5-1; d_call: .; clone_size: .; cdr3_aa: CASSYIVGLQETQYF; cdr3_nt: TGCGCCAGCAGCTACATAGTCGGGCTTCAAGAGACCCAGTACTTC
j_call: TRBJ1-1; v_call: TRBV19; d_call: TRBD1; clone_size: .; cdr3_aa: CASRPTGAINTEAFF; cdr3_nt: TGTGCCAGTAGACCGACAGGGGCAATTAACACTGAAGCTTTCTTT
j_call: TRBJ1-2; v_call: TRBV19; d_call: .; clone_size: few; cdr3_aa: CASSTRQYGYTF; cdr3_nt: TGTGCCAGTAGTACCCGCCAATACGGCTACACCTTC
j_call: TRBJ2-7; v_call: TRBV28; d_call: .; clone_size: once; cdr3_aa: CASTPWAAYEQYF; cdr3_nt: TGTGCCAGCACCCCGTGGGCAGCCTACGAGCAGTACTTC
j_call: TRBJ2-7; v_call: TRBV21-1; d_call: .; clone_size: once; cdr3_aa: CASSKGTRLYEQYF; cdr3_nt: TGTGCCAGCAGCAAAGGGACTCGCCTCTACGAGCAGTACTTC
j_call: TRBJ2-1; v_call: TRBV5-1; d_call: TRBD2; clone_size: .; cdr3_aa: CASSLEGLAGEIHSYNEQFF; cdr3_nt: TGCGCCAGCAGCTTGGAGGGACTAGCGGGAGAGATTCACTCCTACAATGAGCAGTTCTTC
j_call: TRBJ1-2; v_call: TRBV6-1; d_call: TRBD1; clone_size: .; cdr3_aa: CASSRTGDGYTF; cdr3_nt: TGTGCCAGCAGCCGGACAGGGGATGGCTACACCTTC
j_call: TRBJ2-1; v_call: TRBV30; d_call: TRBD2; clone_size: .; cdr3_aa: CAWSTSDYNEQFF; cdr3_nt: TGTGCCTGGAGTACTAGCGACTACAATGAGCAGTTCTTC
j_call: TRBJ2-1; v_call: TRBV7-9; d_call: TRBD1; clone_size: .; cdr3_aa: CASSPMIQGANEQFF; cdr3_nt: TGTGCCAGCAGCCCGATGATACAGGGGGCAAATGAGCAGTTCTTC
j_call: TRBJ2-1; v_call: TRBV19; d_call: TRBD1; clone_size: .; cdr3_aa: CASSIDRGRDNEQFF; cdr3_nt: TGTGCCAGTAGTATAGATAGGGGGCGAGACAATGAGCAGTTCTTC
j_call: TRBJ1-3; v_call: TRBV4-1; d_call: .; clone_size: .; cdr3_aa: CASSHGTGPRRASHSGNTIYF; cdr3_nt: TGCGCCAGCAGCCATGGTACGGGACCCCGGCGCGCCAGCCACTCTGGAAACACCATATATTTT
j_call: TRBJ1-4; v_call: TRBV11-2; d_call: TRBD1; clone_size: .; cdr3_aa: CASSHRSWTGVNEKLFF; cdr3_nt: TGTGCCAGCAGCCATAGATCATGGACAGGCGTCAATGAAAAACTGTTTTTT
j_call: TRBJ2-7; v_call: TRBV7-2; d_call: .; clone_size: .; cdr3_aa: CASSLSSRDNYEQYF; cdr3_nt: TGTGCCAGCAGCTTATCCTCGAGGGATAACTACGAGCAGTACTTC
j_call: TRBJ2-1; v_call: TRBV7-9; d_call: .; clone_size: .; cdr3_aa: CASSFSDRYNEQFF; cdr3_nt: TGTGCCAGCAGCTTTTCGGATCGATACAATGAGCAGTTCTTC
j_call: TRBJ2-7; v_call: TRBV7-9; d_call: .; clone_size: many; cdr3_aa: CASSLGGVAGYEQYF; cdr3_nt: TGTGCCAGCAGCTTAGGGGGGGTGGCCGGGTACGAGCAGTACTTC
j_call: TRBJ2-7; v_call: TRBV28; d_call: .; clone_size: .; cdr3_aa: CASSLRKQEQYF; cdr3_nt: TGTGCCAGCAGTTTGCGGAAGCAGGAGCAGTACTTC
j_call: TRBJ1-3; v_call: TRBV28; d_call: .; clone_size: .; cdr3_aa: CASSLLGPARNTIYF; cdr3_nt: TGTGCCAGCAGTTTATTGGGGCCAGCAAGAAACACCATATATTTT
j_call: TRBJ1-5; v_call: TRBV7-8; d_call: .; clone_size: .; cdr3_aa: CTSSLVWGAGQPQHF; cdr3_nt: TGTACCAGCAGCTTAGTGTGGGGGGCTGGGCAGCCCCAGCATTTT